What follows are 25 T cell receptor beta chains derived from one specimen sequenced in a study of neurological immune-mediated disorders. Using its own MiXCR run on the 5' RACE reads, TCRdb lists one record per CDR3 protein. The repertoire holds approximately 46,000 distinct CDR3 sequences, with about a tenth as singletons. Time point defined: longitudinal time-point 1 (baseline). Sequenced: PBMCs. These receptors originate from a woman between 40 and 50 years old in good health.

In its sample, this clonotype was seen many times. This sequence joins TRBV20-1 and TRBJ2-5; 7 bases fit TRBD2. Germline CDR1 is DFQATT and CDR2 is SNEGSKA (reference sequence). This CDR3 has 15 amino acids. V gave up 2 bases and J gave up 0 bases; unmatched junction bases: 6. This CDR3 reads CSARSLAGYQETQYF. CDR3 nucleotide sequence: TGCAGTGCTAGATCGTTAGCGGGTTACCAAGAGACCCAGTACTTC.

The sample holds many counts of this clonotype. CDR3 DNA sequence: TGTGCCAGCCGTGCGGTCGGCAATCAGCCCCAGCATTTT. This gives the protein CASRAVGNQPQHF. V gene TRBV6-5 combines with J gene TRBJ1-5; D ambiguous. The germline CDR1 and CDR2 sequences are MNHEY and SVGAGI. The CDR3 runs to 13 residues. Trimming stripped 8 bases from V and 2 bases from J, with 10 bases between.

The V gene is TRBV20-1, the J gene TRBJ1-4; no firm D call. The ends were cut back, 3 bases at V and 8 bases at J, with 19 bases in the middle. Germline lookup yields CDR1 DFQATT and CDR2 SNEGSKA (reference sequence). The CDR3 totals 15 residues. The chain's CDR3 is CSARAFGPKGEKLFF. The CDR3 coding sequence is TGCAGTGCTAGGGCCTTCGGGCCAAAGGGCGAAAAACTGTTTTTT.

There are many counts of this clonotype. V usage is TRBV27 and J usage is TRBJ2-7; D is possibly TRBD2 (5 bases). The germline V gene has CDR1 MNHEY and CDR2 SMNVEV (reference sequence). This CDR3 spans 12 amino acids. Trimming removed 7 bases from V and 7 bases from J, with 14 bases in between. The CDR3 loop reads CASNSGRGEQYF. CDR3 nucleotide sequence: TGTGCCAGCAATTCAGGACGAGGGGAGCAGTACTTC.

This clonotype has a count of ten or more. This CDR3 is CASSLAGYSNQPQHF. DNA of the CDR3: TGTGCCAGCAGCTTAGCAGGGTATAGCAATCAGCCCCAGCATTTT. The V call is TRBV7-2, the J call TRBJ1-5; D gene uncertain. CDR1 is SGHTA, CDR2 FQGNSA, per germline. This CDR3 has 15 amino acids. Trimming removed 0 bases at V and 0 bases at J, with 6 bases between.

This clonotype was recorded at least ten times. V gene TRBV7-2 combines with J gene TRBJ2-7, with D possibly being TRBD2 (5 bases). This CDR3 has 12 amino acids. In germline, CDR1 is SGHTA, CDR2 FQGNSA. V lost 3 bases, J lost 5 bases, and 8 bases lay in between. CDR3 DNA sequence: TGTGCCAGCAGCTTGGGCGGGCACGAGCAGTACTTC. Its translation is CASSLGGHEQYF.

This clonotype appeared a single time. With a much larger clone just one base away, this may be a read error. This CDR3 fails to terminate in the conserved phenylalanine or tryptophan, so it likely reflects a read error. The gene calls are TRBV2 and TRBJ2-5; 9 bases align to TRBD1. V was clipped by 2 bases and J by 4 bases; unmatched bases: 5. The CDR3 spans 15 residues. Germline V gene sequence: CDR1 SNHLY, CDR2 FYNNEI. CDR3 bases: TGTGCCAGCAGTGAATATACAGGGGGCGGAGAGACCCAGTACTCC. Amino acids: CASSEYTGGGETQYS.

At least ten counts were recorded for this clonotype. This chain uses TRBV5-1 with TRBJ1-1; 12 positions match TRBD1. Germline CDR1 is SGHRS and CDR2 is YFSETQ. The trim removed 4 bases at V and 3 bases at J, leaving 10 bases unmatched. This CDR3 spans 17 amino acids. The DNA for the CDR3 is TGCGCCAGCAGCCCGGGACAGGGGGCGATGGCGGACACTGAAGCTTTCTTT. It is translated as CASSPGQGAMADTEAFF.

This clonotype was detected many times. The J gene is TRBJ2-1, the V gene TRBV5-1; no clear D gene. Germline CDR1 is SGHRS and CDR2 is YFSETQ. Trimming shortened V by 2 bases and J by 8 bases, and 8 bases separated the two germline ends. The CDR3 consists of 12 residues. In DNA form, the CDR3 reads TGCGCCAGCAGCTTCAGTGGCCATGAGCAGTTCTTC. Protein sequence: CASSFSGHEQFF.

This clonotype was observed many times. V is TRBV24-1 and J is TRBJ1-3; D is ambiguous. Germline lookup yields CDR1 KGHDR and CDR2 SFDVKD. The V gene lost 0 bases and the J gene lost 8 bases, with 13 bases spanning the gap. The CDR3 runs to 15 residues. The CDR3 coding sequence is TGTGCCACCAGTGATTTGTTCAGGATCGAGGACACCATATATTTT. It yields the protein CATSDLFRIEDTIYF.

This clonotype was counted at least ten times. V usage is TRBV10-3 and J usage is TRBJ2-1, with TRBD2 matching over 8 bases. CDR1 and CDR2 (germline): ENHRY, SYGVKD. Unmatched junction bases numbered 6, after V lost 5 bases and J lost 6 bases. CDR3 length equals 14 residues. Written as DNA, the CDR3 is TGTGCCATCAGTACCAGCGGGGGACCCAATGAGCAGTTCTTC. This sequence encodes CAISTSGGPNEQFF.

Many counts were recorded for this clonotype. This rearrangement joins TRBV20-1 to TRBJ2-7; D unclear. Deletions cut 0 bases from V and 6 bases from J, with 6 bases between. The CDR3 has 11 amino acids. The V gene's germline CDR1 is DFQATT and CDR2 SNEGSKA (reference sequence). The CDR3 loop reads CSARDLSEQYF. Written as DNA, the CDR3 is TGCAGTGCTAGAGATCTATCCGAGCAGTACTTC.

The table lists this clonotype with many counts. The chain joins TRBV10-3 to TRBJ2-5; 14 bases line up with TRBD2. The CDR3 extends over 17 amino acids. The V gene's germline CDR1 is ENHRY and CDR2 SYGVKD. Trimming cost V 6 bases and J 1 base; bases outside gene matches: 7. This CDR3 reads CAISGPGLAGVQETQYF. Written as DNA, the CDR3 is TGTGCCATCAGCGGCCCGGGACTAGCGGGGGTCCAAGAGACCCAGTACTTC.

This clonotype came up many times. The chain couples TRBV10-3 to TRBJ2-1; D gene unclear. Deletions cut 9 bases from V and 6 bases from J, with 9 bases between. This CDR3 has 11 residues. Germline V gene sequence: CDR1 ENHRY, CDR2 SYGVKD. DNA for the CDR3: TGTGCCATAGATGATTCCAATGAGCAGTTCTTC. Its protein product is CAIDDSNEQFF.

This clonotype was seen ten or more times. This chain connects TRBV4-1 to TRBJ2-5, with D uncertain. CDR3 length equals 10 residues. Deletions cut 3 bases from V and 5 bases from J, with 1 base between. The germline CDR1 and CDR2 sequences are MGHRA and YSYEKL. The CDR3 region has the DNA TGCGCCAGCAGCCAGGAGACCCAGTACTTC. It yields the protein CASSQETQYF.

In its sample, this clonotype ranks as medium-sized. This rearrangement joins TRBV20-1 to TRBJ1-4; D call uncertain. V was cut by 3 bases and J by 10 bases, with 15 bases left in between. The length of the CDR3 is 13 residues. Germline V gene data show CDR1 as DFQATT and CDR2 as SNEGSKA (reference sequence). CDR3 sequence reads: CSARFQTEGKLFF. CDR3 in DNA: TGCAGTGCTAGGTTCCAGACCGAAGGAAAACTGTTTTTT.

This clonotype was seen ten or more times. Written as DNA, the CDR3 is TGCAGTGCTAGGCCACCATGGGGCAGGGGGAATTCACCCCTCCACTTT. Protein product: CSARPPWGRGNSPLHF. V and J are TRBV20-1 and TRBJ1-6, with 7 positions matching TRBD1. The germline CDR1 and CDR2 sequences are DFQATT and SNEGSKA (reference sequence). The CDR3 covers 16 residues. V lost 3 bases, J lost 7 bases, and 12 bases stayed unmatched.

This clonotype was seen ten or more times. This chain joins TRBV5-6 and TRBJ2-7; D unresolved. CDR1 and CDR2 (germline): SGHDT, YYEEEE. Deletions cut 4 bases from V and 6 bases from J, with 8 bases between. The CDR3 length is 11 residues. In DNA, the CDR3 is TGTGCCAGCAGCGCGAGTGGCGAGCAGTACTTC. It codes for CASSASGEQYF.

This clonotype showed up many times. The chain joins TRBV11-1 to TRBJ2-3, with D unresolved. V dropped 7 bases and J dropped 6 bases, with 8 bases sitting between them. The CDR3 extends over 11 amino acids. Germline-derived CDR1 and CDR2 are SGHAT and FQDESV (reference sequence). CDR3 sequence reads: CASTSADTQYF. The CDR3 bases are TGTGCCAGCACCTCGGCGGATACGCAGTATTTT. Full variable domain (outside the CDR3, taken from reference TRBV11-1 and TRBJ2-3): EAEVAQSPRYKITEKSQAVAFWCDPISGHATLYWYRQILGQGPELLVQFQDESVVDDSQLPKDRFSAERLKGVDSTLKIQPAELGDSAMYLCASTSADTQYFGPGTRLTVL.

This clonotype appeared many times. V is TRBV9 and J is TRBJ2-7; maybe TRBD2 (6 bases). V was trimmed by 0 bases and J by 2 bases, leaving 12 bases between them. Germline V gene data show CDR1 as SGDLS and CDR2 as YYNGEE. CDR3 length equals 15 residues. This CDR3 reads CASSVGSSETYEQYF. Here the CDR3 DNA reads TGTGCCAGCAGCGTAGGGTCTAGCGAAACCTACGAGCAGTACTTC. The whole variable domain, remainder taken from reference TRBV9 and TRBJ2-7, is DSGVTQTPKHLITATGQRVTLRCSPRSGDLSVYWYQQSLDQGLQFLIQYYNGEERAKGNILERFSAQQFPDLHSELNLSSLELGDSALYFCASSVGSSETYEQYFGPGTRLTVT.

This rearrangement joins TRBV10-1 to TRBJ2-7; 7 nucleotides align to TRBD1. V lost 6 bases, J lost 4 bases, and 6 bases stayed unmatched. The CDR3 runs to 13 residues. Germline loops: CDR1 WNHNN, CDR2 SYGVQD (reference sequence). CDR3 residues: CASSQGVGYEQYF. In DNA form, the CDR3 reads TGCGCCAGCAGCCAGGGGGTAGGATACGAGCAGTACTTC.

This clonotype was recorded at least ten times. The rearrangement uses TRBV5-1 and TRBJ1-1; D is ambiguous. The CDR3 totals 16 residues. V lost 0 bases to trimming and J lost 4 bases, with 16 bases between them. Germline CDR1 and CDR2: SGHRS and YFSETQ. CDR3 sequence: CASSLDAGLRVTEAFF. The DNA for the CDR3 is TGCGCCAGCAGCTTGGACGCAGGTCTGCGGGTCACTGAAGCTTTCTTT.

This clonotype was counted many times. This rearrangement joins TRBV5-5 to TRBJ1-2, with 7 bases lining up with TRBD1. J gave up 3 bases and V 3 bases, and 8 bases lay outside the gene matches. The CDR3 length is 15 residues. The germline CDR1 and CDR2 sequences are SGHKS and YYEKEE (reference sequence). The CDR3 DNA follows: TGTGCCAGCAGCTGGGCCACAGGGGAGCACTATGGCTACACCTTC. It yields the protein CASSWATGEHYGYTF.

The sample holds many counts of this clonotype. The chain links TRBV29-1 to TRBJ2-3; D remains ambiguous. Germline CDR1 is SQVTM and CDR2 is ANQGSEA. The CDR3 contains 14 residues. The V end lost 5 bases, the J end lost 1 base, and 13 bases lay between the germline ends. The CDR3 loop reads CSVQNGVGTDTQYF. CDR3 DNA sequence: TGCAGCGTTCAAAATGGTGTGGGCACAGATACGCAGTATTTT.

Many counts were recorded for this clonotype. The CDR3 sequence: CASSLQTGATYEQYF. The CDR3 DNA follows: TGCGCCAGCAGCCTCCAGACAGGAGCCACCTACGAGCAGTACTTC. The V call is TRBV5-1, the J call TRBJ2-7; tentative D call: TRBD1 (6 bases). Per the germline V gene, CDR1 is SGHRS and CDR2 is YFSETQ. V shed 4 bases and J shed 2 bases, with 16 bases lying between them. The CDR3 has 15 amino acids.